The 3 T cell receptor beta chains in this list originate from one sample, sequenced in a study of T cell repertoires in cytomegalovirus infection. TCRdb fed the reads into MiXCR, producing one record per CDR3 protein. The table records about 260,000 distinct CDR3 sequences, around 8.7% of them present only once. The sample consisted of PBMCs. The receptors here all came from a human donor in good health (CMV status not recorded). Some clones in this sample may be carry-over from other donors' samples.

This clonotype appeared many times. The J gene is TRBJ2-5, the V gene TRBV11-2, with D possibly TRBD2 on 5 matching bases. Looked up from germline, CDR1 is SGHAT and CDR2 is FQNNGV. The CDR3 has 15 residues. V lost 1 base, J lost 5 bases, and 14 bases lay in between. As DNA, the CDR3 is TGTGCCAGCAGCTTAGGAGGGAGTCTCAAGGAGACCCAGTACTTC. This codes for CASSLGGSLKETQYF.

There are many counts of this clonotype. The chain recombines TRBV19 with TRBJ2-7; D is possibly TRBD1 (5 bases). Germline values: CDR1 LNHDA, CDR2 SQIVND (reference sequence). CDR3 length: 14 amino acids. V shed 5 bases and J shed 3 bases, with 14 bases lying between them. Here the CDR3 reads CASSARQSIYEQYF. CDR3 coding DNA: TGTGCCAGTAGTGCGCGACAGTCCATCTACGAGCAGTACTTC.

In its sample, this clonotype was seen many times. The chain is built from TRBV6-2 or TRBV6-3 and TRBJ1-1; D call uncertain. This CDR3 region has 15 residues. Looked up from germline, CDR1 is MNHEY and CDR2 is SVGEGT. The V end was cut by 2 bases, the J end by 0 bases, with 10 bases between. CDR3 residues: CASSYVGRLNTEAFF. CDR3 nucleotide sequence: TGTGCCAGCAGTTACGTGGGGAGGCTGAACACTGAAGCTTTCTTT.